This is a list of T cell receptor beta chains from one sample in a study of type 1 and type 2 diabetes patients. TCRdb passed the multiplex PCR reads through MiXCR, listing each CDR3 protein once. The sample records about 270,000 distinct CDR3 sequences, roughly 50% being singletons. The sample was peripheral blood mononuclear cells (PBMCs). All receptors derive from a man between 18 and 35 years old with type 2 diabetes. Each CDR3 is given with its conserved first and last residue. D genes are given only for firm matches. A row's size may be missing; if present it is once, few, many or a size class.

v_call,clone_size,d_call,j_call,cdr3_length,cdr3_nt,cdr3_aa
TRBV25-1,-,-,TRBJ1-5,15,TGTGCCTGGAGTGATTTCCGACAGACCAATCAGCCCCAGCATTTT,CAWSDFRQTNQPQHF
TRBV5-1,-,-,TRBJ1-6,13,TGCGCCAGCAAAGAAGTTTCCCATTCACCCCTCCACTTT,CASKEVSHSPLHF
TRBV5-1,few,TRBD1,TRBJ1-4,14,TGCGCCAGCAGCTTGACAGGGGGGGGTGAAAAACTGTTTTTT,CASSLTGGGEKLFF
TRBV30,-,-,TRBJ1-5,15,TGTGCCTGGAGCGCCGGGCCGAGGGGCAATCAGCCCCAGCATTTT,CAWSAGPRGNQPQHF
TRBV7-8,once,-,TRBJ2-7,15,TGTGCCAGCAGCTTGGGGGGGCAGGAGCTGTACGAGCAGTACTTC,CASSLGGQELYEQYF
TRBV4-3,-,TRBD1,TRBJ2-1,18,TGCGCCAGCAGCCAAGATCGATGGGTCGGGACAGGGGGGGATGAGCAGTTCTTC,CASSQDRWVGTGGDEQFF
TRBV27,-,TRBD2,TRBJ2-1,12,TGTGCCAGCACCACTAGCGGAAATGAGCAGTTCTTC,CASTTSGNEQFF
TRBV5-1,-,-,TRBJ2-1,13,TGCGCCAGCAGCTTGAAAACCGACAATGAGCAGTTCTTC,CASSLKTDNEQFF
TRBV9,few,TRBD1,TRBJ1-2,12,TGTGCCAGCAGCGGGACAGGGTTTGGCTACACCTTC,CASSGTGFGYTF
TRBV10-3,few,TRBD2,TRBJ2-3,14,TGTGCCATCGGGGGACTAGCGGCCACAGATACGCAGTATTTT,CAIGGLAATDTQYF
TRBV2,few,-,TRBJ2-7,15,TGTGCCAGTCGAGGGGGTCCAGGGAACCCCTACGAGCAGTACTTC,CASRGGPGNPYEQYF
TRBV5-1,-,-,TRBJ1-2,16,TGCGCCAGCAGCGTGTTCCCGGGACAAAGAGGCTATGGCTACACCTTC,CASSVFPGQRGYGYTF
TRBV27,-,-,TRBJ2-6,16,TGTGCCAGCAGTTCTTTCAACCCCCCTGGGGCCAACGTCCTGACTTTC,CASSSFNPPGANVLTF
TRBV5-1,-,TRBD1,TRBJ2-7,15,TGCGCCAGCAGCTTGACAGGGACAGGGTCCTACGAGCAGTACTTC,CASSLTGTGSYEQYF
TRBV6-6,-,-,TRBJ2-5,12,TGTGCCAGCTCGGCAAACCAAGAGACCCAGTACTTC,CASSANQETQYF
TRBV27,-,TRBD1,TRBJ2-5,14,TGTGCCAGCAGTTGGGGACAGGGGGGTGAGACCCAGTACTTC,CASSWGQGGETQYF
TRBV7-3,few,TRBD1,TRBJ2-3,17,TGTGCCAGCAGCTCATCCTCGACAGGGGGCTATAGTGGTACGCAGTATTTT,CASSSSSTGGYSGTQYF
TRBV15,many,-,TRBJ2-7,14,TGTGCCACCAGCAGAGGACAGCCTTCCAGCGAGCAGTACTTC,CATSRGQPSSEQYF
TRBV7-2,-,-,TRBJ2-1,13,TGTGCCAGCAGCCAGGGGATTACTAATGAGCAGTTCTTC,CASSQGITNEQFF
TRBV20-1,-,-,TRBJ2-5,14,TGCAGTGCTAGAGGCGCTGACAGCGCAGGGACCCAGTACTTC,CSARGADSAGTQYF
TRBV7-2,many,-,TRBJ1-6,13,TGTGCCAGCAGCCACAGGGTTTTAACCACCCTCCACTTT,CASSHRVLTTLHF
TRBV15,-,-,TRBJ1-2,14,TGTGCCACCAGCCGCTCTGAGGCGACCTATGGCTACACCTTC,CATSRSEATYGYTF